Below, 11 T cell receptor beta chains from the same sample are listed, as sequenced in a study of blood T cell repertoires in COVID-19. The method was immunoSEQ multiplex PCR; TCRdb's version includes in-frame clones alone and lacks a portion of them. The sample contains more than 95,000 clones, more than 75% of which appear only once. The specimen sequenced was peripheral blood. The receptors derive from a man at least 80 years old with acute or convalescent COVID-19.

The chain has TRBV4-3 and TRBJ2-7; TRBD2 might be the D (5 bases). Germline CDR1 LGHNA, CDR2 YSLEER. The CDR3 is 15 amino acids. The V end was cut by 2 bases, the J end by 4 bases, with 15 bases between. The CDR3 DNA reads TGCGCCAGCAGCCAACACGCGGGTTTCCTTTACGAGCAGTACTTC. Protein sequence: CASSQHAGFLYEQYF.

This rearrangement joins TRBV6-5 to TRBJ2-7; D might be TRBD1 (6 bases). Germline V gene lookup returns CDR1 MNHEY and CDR2 SVGAGI. The V and J ends lost 7 bases and 6 bases respectively, with 19 bases between them. This CDR3 spans 14 amino acids. CDR3 sequence reads: CASIRQDSSVEQYF. The CDR3 region has the DNA TGTGCCAGCATCCGACAGGACTCCTCCGTCGAGCAGTACTTC.

This clone has just one count. V gene TRBV4-3 combines with J gene TRBJ2-5; 12 bases agree with TRBD2. The CDR3 runs to 18 residues. Germline V gives CDR1 LGHNA, CDR2 YSLEER. With 0 bases clipped from V and 2 bases from J, the junction kept 7 bases outside the gene matches. The chain's CDR3 is CASSQDLLAGGRQETQYF. In nucleotides, the CDR3 is TGCGCCAGCAGCCAAGATCTGCTAGCGGGGGGGAGGCAAGAGACCCAGTACTTC.

The chain joins TRBV25-1 to TRBJ2-1; TRBD2 might be the D (5 bases). Germline V CDR1 and CDR2: MGHDK, SYGVNS. The V end was cut by 5 bases, the J end by 5 bases, with 13 bases between. This CDR3 has 14 amino acids. CDR3 sequence: CASSPRAGNNEQFF. The CDR3 DNA reads as TGTGCCAGCAGTCCCCGGGCGGGCAACAATGAGCAGTTCTTC.

The rearrangement uses TRBV27 and TRBJ1-6, with 9 positions matching TRBD1. The V segment lost 6 bases and the J segment 9 bases; nucleotides outside the gene matches: 3. CDR3 length: 13 residues. Germline CDR1 is MNHEY and CDR2 is SMNVEV (reference sequence). The CDR3 DNA reads as TGTGCCAGCAGCAGGACAGGGGTTTCACCCCTCCACTTT. It encodes CASSRTGVSPLHF.

This chain joins TRBV18 and TRBJ2-5; 10 bases agree with TRBD1. With 4 bases clipped from V and 4 bases from J, the junction kept 6 bases outside the gene matches. This CDR3 has 15 residues. CDR1 and CDR2 (germline): KGHSH, LQKENI. CDR3 residues: CASSLGQGVRETQYF. CDR3 coding DNA: TGTGCCAGCTCACTAGGACAGGGGGTCCGAGAGACCCAGTACTTC.

This rearrangement joins TRBV12-3 or TRBV12-4 to TRBJ1-1; 9 nucleotides align to TRBD1. V was clipped by 6 bases and J by 11 bases; unmatched bases: 10. The CDR3 is made up of 13 amino acids. CDR3 sequence: CASSPLQGANAFF. DNA of the CDR3: TGTGCCAGCAGCCCCCTACAGGGGGCTAATGCTTTCTTT.

The V call is TRBV7-9, the J call TRBJ1-1; D call uncertain. Germline V gene lookup returns CDR1 SEHNR and CDR2 FQNEAQ (reference sequence). Between the trimmed V and J ends, which lost 5 bases and 7 bases, there was a span of 8 bases. This CDR3 is 11 amino acids long. The CDR3 region is CASSHSNEAFF. CDR3 in DNA: TGTGCCAGCAGCCACTCAAATGAAGCTTTCTTT.

This rearrangement joins TRBV5-8 to TRBJ1-2; D may be TRBD1 (6 bases). Trimming cost V 4 bases and J 4 bases, with 14 bases left between them. From germline, CDR1 is SGHTS and CDR2 YDEGEE. The CDR3 extends over 14 amino acids. The DNA for the CDR3 is TGTGCCAGCAGCGTATCAGGGGCTACCTATGGCTACACCTTC. Encoded protein: CASSVSGATYGYTF.

This clone has more than one count but fewer than ten. The chain carries TRBV7-9 and TRBJ2-5; 7 bases fit TRBD2. The length of the CDR3 is 14 residues. Germline V gives CDR1 SEHNR, CDR2 FQNEAQ (reference sequence). J gave up 1 base and V 5 bases, and 4 bases lay outside the gene matches. The CDR3 nucleotides are TGTGCCAGCAGCCCTAGCGGACTCCAAGAGACCCAGTACTTC. Its protein product is CASSPSGLQETQYF.

V gene TRBV11-2 combines with J gene TRBJ1-4; 7 nucleotides match TRBD1. J gave up 3 bases and V 6 bases, and 7 bases lay outside the gene matches. Germline CDR1 reads SGHAT; CDR2 reads FQNNGV. The CDR3 runs to 15 residues. CDR3 region: CASRRPGQPNEKLFF. The CDR3 DNA sequence: TGTGCCAGCAGACGACCGGGACAGCCTAATGAAAAACTGTTTTTT.